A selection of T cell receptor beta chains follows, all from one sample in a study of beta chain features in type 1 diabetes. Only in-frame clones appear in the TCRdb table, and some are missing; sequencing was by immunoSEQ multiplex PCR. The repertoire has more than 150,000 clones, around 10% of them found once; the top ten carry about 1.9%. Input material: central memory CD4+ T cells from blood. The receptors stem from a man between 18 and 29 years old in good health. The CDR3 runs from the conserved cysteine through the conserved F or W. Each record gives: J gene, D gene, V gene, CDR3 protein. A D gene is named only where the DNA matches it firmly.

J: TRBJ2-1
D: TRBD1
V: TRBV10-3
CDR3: CAISGEGTGGAYNEQFF

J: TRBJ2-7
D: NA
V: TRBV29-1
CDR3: CSVVVDRASEQYF

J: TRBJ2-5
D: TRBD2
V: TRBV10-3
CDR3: CATGSGGTETQYF

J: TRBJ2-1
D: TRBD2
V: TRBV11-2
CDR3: CASSPSGRYNEQFF

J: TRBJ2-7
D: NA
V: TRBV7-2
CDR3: CASRVTGTGHYEQYF

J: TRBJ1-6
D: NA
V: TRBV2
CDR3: CASSGDSYNSPLHF

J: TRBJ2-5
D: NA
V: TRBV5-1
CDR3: CASTISGAETQYF

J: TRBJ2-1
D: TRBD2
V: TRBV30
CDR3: CAWRRLAGALGNEQFF

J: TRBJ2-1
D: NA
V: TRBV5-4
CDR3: CASSPDGARAYNEQFF

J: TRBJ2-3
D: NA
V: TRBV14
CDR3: CASSPPGTSLVRQYF

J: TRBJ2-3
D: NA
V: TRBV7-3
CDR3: CASSSRREPSTDTQYF

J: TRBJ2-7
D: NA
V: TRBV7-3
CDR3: CASSPHGGVDEQYF

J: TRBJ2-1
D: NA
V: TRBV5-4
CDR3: CASSQDSYNEQFF

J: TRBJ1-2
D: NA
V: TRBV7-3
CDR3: CASSYTEEGGYTF

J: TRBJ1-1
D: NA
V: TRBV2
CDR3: CASSVTGFSAEAFF

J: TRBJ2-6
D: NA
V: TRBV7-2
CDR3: CASSLAVFGGANVLTF

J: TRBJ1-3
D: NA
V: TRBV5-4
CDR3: CASSQESRASGNTIYF

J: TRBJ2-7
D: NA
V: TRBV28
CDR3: CASSGAAPPYYEQYF

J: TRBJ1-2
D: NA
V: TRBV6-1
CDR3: CASSENLRWPNYGYTF

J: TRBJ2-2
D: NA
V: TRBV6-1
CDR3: CASSEAIRDGPTGELFF

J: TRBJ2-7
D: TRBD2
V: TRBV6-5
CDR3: CASSYSSSGPYEQYF

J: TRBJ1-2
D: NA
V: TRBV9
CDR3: CASSVEPGTTYGYTF

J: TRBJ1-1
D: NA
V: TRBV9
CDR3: CASSVDPSLNTEAFF

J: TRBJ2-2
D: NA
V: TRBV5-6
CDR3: CASSLVQGIGELFF

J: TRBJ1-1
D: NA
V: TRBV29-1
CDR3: CSVSGQMNTEAFF

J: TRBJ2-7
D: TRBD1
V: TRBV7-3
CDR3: CASSLPPNRGSSSYEQYF

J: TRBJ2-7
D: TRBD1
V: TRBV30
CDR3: CAWSDGTGYEQYF

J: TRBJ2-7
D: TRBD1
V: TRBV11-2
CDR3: CASSLGDRGREQYF

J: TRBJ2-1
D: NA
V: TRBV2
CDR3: CALQPSSYNEQFF

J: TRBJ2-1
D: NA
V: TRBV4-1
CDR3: CASSQDQQGSEQFF

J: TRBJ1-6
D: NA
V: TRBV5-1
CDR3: CASSLHGDGGDSPLHF

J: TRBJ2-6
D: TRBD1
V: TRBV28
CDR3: CASSLLGTGDSGANVLTF

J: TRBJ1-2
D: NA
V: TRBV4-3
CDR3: CASSQDYTGRSYGYTF

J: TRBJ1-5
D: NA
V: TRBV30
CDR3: CAWSVRSVSNQPQHF

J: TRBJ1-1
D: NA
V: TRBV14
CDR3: CASSQGPSNTEAFF

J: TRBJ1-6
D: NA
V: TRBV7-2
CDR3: CASSLDSSPLHF

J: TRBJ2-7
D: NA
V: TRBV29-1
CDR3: CSVAGCEQYF

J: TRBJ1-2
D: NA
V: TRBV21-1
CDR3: CASSKGTGLPSYGYTF

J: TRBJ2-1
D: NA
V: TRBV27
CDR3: CAIAVGGGFYNEQFF

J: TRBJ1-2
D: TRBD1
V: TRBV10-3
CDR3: CAISGDSPYGYTF

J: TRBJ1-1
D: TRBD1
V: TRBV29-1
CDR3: CSGGQGYTEAFF

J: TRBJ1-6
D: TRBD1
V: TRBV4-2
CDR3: CASSQDWSGGRSPLHF

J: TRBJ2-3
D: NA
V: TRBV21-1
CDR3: CASSDRTSNFASTDTQYF

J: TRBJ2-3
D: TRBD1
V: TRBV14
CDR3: CASSRFRGQTDTQYF

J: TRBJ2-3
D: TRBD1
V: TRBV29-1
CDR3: CSVAGTAGTDTQYF